This entry features one T cell receptor beta chain sequence. Its antigen is still unknown. At one end the junction does not follow the germline gene, possibly because of a read error. The data originate from a study of blood T cells in healthy people across ages. Germline V lookup: CDR1 KGHDR, CDR2 SFDVKD. This CDR3 has 15 residues. General study results and limits: Age showed a roughly linear inverse relationship with TCR beta diversity per million T cells.

Together with a sample-barcoded 5' primer, a J-beta primer mix was included in a second PCR lasting about 7 to 11 cycles. Researchers report that a template-switch adaptor with 12 random nucleotides tagged each cDNA molecule. TCRdb reanalysed the 5' RACE reads using MiXCR and keeps one entry per CDR3 protein. The repertoire holds approximately 900,000 distinct CDR3 sequences, with 25% to 35% as singletons. In addition, the sample was reused for a study of T cells of mothers and their children. That study reports: With unrelated pairs as the comparison, related mother-child pairs had a slightly higher overlap that was not significant.

The source of this sequence is a woman in her thirties or forties in good health. V is TRBV24-1 and J is TRBJ2-7; D might be TRBD1 (5 bases). Material: blood. CDR3 residues: CATSDYGKGSYKQYF. DNA of the CDR3: TGTGCCACCAGTGATTACGGAAAGGGGTCCTACAAGCAGTACTTC.